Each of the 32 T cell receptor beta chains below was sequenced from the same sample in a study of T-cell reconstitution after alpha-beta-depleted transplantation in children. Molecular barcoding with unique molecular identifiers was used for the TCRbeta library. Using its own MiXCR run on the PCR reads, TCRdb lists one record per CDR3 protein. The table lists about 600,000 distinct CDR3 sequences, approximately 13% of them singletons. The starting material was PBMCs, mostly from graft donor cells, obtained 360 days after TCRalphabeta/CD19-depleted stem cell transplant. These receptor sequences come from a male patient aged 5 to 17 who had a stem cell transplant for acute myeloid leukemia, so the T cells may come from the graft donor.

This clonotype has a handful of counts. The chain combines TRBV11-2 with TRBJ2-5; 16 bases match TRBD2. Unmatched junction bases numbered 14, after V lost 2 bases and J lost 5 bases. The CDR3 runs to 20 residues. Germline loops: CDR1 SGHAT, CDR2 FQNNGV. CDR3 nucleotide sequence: TGTGCCAGCAGCTTATACGGGACTAGCGGGAGGGATCTGCCTCGCGAGACCCAGTACTTC. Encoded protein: CASSLYGTSGRDLPRETQYF.

CDR3 region: CSARAGGPQETQYF. CDR3 sequence (DNA): TGCAGTGCTAGAGCGGGAGGGCCACAAGAGACCCAGTACTTC. This chain links TRBV20-1 with TRBJ2-5; 8 bases map to TRBD2. CDR3 length equals 14 residues. Germline lookup yields CDR1 DFQATT and CDR2 SNEGSKA (reference sequence). V lost 1 base, J lost 2 bases, and 3 bases stayed unmatched.

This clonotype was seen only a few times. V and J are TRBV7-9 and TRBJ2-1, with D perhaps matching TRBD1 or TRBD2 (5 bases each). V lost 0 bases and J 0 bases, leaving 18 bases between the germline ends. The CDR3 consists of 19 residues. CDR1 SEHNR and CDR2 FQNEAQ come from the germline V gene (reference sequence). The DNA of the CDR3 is TGTGCCAGCAGCTTAGCGGGACGCCTAGTGCCCCGCTCCTACAATGAGCAGTTCTTC. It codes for CASSLAGRLVPRSYNEQFF.

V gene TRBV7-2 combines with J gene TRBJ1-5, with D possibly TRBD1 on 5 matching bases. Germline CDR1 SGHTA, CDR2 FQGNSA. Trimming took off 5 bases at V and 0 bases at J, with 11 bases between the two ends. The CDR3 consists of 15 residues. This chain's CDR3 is CASSAGGNSNQPQHF. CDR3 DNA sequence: TGTGCCAGCAGCGCCGGGGGGAATAGCAATCAGCCCCAGCATTTT.

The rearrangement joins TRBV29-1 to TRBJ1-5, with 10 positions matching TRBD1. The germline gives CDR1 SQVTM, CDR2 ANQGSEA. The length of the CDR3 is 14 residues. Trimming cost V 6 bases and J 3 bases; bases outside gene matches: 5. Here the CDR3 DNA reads TGCAGCGTCGGGGACAGGGGCATCAATCAGCCCCAGCATTTT. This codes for CSVGDRGINQPQHF.

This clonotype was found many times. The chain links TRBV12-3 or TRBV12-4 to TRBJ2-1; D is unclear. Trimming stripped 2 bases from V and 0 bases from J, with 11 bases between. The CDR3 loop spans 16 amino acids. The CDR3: CASSLYGFSSYNEQFF. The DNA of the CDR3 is TGTGCCAGCAGTTTATACGGGTTTAGCTCCTACAATGAGCAGTTCTTC.

CDR3 in amino acids: CATSSRLAGADTQYF. CDR3 coding DNA: TGTGCCACCAGCAGCCGACTAGCGGGGGCGGATACGCAGTATTTT. This chain connects TRBV15 to TRBJ2-3; 12 nucleotides match TRBD2. The CDR3 contains 15 residues. From germline, CDR1 is LNHNV and CDR2 YYDKDF (reference sequence). J was trimmed by 6 bases and V by 3 bases; bases with no gene match: 4.

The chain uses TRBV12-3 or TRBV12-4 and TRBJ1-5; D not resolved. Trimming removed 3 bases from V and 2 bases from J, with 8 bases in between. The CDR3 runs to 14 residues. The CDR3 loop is CASSLGMGNQPQHF. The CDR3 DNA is TGTGCCAGCAGTTTGGGTATGGGCAATCAGCCCCAGCATTTT.

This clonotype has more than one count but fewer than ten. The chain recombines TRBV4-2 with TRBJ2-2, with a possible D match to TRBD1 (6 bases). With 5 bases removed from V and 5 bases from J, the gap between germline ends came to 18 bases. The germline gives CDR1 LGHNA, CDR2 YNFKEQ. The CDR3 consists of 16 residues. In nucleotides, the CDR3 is TGTGCCAGCAGCATAACCACCACCGGGACAACCGGGGAGCTGTTTTTT. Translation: CASSITTTGTTGELFF.

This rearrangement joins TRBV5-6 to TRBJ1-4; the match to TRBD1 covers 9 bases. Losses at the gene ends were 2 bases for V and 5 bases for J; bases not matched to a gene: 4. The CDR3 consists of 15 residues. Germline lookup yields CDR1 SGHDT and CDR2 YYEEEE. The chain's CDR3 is CASSFGQGWNEKLFF. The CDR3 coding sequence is TGTGCCAGCAGCTTCGGACAGGGGTGGAATGAAAAACTGTTTTTT. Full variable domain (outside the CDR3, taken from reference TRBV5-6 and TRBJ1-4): DAGVTQSPTHLIKTRGQQVTLRCSPKSGHDTVSWYQQALGQGPQFIFQYYEEEERQRGNFPDRFSGHQFPNYSSELNVNALLLGDSALYLCASSFGQGWNEKLFFGSGTQLSVL.

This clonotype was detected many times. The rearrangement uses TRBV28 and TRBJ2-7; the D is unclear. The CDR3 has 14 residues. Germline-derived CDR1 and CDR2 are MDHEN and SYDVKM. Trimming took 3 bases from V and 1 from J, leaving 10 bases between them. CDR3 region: CASSFLGISYEQYF. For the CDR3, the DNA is TGTGCCAGCAGTTTTTTAGGTATTTCCTACGAGCAGTACTTC.

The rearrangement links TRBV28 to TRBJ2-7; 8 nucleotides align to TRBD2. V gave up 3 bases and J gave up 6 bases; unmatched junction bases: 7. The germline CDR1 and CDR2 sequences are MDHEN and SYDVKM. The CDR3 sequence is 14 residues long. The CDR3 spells CASSFTGGPGEQYF. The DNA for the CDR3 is TGTGCCAGCAGTTTTACGGGAGGGCCTGGCGAGCAGTACTTC.

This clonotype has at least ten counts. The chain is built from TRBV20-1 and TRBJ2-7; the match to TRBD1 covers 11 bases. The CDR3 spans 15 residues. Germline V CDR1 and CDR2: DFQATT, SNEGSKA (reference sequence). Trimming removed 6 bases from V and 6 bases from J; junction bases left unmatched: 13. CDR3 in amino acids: CSAGQGGTLICEQYF. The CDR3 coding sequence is TGCAGTGCGGGACAGGGGGGGACCCTGATTTGCGAGCAGTACTTC.

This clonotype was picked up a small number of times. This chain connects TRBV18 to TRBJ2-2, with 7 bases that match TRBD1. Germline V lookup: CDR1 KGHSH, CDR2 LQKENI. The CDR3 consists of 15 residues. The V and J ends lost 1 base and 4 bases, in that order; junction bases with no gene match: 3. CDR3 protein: CASSPRDSGTGELFF. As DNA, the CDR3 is TGTGCCAGCTCACCACGGGACAGCGGCACCGGGGAGCTGTTTTTT. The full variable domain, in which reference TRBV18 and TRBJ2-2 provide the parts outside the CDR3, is NAGVMQNPRHLVRRRGQEARLRCSPMKGHSHVYWYRQLPEEGLKFMVYLQKENIIDESGMPKERFSAEFPKEGPSILRIQQVVRGDSAAYFCASSPRDSGTGELFFGEGSRLTVL.

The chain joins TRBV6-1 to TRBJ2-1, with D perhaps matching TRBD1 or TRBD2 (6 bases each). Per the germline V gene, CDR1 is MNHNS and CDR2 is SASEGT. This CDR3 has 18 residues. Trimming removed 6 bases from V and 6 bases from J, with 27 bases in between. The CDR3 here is CASSRATGTFRDSNEQFF. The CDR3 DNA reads TGTGCCAGCAGCCGTGCCACAGGGACCTTCCGGGACTCCAATGAGCAGTTCTTC.

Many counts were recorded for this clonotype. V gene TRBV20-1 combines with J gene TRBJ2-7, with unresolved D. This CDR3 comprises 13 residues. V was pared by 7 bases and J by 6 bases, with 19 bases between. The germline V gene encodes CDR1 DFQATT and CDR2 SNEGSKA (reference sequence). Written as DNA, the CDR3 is TGCAGTGAATGGTCCGAGTCCTCGTCCGAGCAGTACTTC. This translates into CSEWSESSSEQYF.

The CDR3 region has the DNA TGTGCCACCAGTGACACAGGGCTAGGGACTGAAGCTTTCTTT. As protein: CATSDTGLGTEAFF. V gene TRBV24-1 combines with J gene TRBJ1-1, with D possibly being TRBD1 (6 bases). The CDR3 has 14 residues. With 4 bases removed from V and 5 bases from J, the gap between germline ends came to 13 bases. Germline CDR1 and CDR2: KGHDR and SFDVKD.

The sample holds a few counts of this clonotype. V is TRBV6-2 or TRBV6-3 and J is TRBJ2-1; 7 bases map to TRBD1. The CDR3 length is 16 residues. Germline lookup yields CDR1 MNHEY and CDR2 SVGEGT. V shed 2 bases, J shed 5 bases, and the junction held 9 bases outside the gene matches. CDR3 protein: CASSYVRRTGHNEQFF. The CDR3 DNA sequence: TGTGCCAGCAGTTACGTCCGTCGGACAGGACACAATGAGCAGTTCTTC.

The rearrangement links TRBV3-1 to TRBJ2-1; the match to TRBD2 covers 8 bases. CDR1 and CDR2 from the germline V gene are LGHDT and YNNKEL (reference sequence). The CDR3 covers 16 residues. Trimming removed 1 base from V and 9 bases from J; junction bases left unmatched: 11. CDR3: CASSQGFTSGGGEQFF. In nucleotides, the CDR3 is TGTGCCAGCAGCCAAGGCTTCACTAGCGGTGGGGGTGAGCAGTTCTTC.

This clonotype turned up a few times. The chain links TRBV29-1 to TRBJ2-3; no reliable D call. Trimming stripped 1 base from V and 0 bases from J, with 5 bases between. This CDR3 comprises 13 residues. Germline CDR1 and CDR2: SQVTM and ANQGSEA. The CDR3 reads CSVEAASTDTQYF. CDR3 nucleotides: TGCAGCGTTGAAGCAGCTAGCACAGATACGCAGTATTTT.

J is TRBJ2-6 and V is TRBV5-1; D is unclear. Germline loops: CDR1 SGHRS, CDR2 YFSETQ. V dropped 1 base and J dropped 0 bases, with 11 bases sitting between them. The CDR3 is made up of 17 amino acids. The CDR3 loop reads CASSLTSYTSGANVLTF. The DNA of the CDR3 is TGCGCCAGCAGCTTGACTTCCTATACCTCTGGGGCCAACGTCCTGACTTTC. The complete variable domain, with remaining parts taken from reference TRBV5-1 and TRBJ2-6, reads KAGVTQTPRYLIKTRGQQVTLSCSPISGHRSVSWYQQTPGQGLQFLFEYFSETQRNKGNFPGRFSGRQFSNSRSEMNVSTLELGDSALYLCASSLTSYTSGANVLTFGAGSRLTVL.

CDR3 in amino acids: CASLRQGNTEAFF. The CDR3 bases are TGTGCCAGCCTTCGACAGGGGAACACTGAAGCTTTCTTT. The gene calls are TRBV6-5 and TRBJ1-1; TRBD1 matches at 7 bases. The CDR3 spans 13 residues. From germline, CDR1 is MNHEY and CDR2 SVGAGI. With 8 bases clipped from V and 1 base from J, the junction kept 4 bases outside the gene matches.

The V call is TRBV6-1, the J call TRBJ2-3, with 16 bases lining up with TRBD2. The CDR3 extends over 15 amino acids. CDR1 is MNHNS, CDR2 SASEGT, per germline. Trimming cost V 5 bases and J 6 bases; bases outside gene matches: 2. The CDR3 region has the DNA TGTGCCAGCAGTCGGGGACTAGCGGGAGGGGATACGCAGTATTTT. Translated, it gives CASSRGLAGGDTQYF.

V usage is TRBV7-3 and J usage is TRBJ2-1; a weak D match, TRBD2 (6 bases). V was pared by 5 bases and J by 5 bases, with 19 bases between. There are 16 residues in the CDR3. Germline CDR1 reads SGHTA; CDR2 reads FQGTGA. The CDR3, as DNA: TGTGCCAGCAGCCCCTTCGGGACTCTTACCAACAATGAGCAGTTCTTC. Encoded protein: CASSPFGTLTNNEQFF.

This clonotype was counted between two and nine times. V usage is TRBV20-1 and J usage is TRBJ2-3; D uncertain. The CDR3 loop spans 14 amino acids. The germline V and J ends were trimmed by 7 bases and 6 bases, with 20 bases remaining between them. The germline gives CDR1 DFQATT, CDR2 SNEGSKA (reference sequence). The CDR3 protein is CSVVGSRSGDTQYF. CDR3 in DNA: TGCAGTGTTGTAGGATCTAGATCCGGGGATACGCAGTATTTT.

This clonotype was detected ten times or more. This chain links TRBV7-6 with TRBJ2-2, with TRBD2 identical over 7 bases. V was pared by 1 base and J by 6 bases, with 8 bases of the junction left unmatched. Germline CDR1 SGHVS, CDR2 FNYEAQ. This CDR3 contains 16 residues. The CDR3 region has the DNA TGTGCCAGCAGCTTAGTGGCGGGAGATCGTCCCGGGGAGCTGTTTTTT. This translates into CASSLVAGDRPGELFF.

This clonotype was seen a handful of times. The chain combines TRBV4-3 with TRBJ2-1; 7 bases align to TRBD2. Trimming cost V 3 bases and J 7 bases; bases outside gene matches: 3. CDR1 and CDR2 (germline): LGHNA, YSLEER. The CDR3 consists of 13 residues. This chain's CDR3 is CASSHGLVNEQFF. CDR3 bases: TGCGCCAGCAGCCACGGACTAGTGAATGAGCAGTTCTTC.

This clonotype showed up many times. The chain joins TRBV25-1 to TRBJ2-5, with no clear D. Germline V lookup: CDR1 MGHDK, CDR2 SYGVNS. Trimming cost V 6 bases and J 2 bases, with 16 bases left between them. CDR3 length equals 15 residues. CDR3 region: CASRSPDGFQETQYF. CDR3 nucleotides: TGTGCCAGCAGGAGCCCTGACGGTTTTCAAGAGACCCAGTACTTC.

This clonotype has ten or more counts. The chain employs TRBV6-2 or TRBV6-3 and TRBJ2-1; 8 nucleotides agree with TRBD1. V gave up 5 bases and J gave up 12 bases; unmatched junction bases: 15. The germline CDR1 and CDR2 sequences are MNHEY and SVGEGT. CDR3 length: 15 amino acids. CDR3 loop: CASSRTGWNFSAQFF. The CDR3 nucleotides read TGTGCCAGCAGTCGGACAGGGTGGAATTTTTCGGCGCAGTTCTTC.

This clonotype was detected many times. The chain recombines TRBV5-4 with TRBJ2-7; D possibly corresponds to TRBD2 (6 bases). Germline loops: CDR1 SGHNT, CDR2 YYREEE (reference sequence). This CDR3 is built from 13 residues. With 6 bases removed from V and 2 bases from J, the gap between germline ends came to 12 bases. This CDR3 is CASTRGGTYEQYF. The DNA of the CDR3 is TGTGCCAGCACGCGGGGCGGGACCTACGAGCAGTACTTC.

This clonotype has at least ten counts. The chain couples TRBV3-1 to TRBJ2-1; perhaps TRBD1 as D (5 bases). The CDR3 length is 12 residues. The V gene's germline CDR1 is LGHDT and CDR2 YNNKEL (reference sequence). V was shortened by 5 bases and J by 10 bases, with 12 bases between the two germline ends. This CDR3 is CASSSGPWEQFF. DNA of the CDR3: TGTGCCAGCAGCTCAGGGCCGTGGGAGCAGTTCTTC.

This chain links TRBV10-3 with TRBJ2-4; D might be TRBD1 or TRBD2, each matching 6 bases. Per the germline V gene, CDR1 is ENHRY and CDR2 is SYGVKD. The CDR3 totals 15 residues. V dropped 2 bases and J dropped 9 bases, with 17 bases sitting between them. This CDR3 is CAISETGTPGGIQYF. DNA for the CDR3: TGTGCCATCAGTGAGACAGGGACCCCCGGGGGCATTCAGTACTTC.